The source of this T cell receptor (beta chain) is a study of T cell responses to AZD1222 COVID-19 vaccine. V gave up 4 bases and J gave up 5 bases, with 12 bases separating them. Looked up from germline, CDR1 is SGDLS and CDR2 is YYNGEE. The CDR3 runs 14 residues. This clone was found a few times. The repertoire was sequenced with immunoSEQ multiplex PCR; TCRdb's copy has only in-frame clones and lacks some. The top ten hold approximately 9.1% of the sample, which has some 150,000 clones, about 89% seen once. This sample comprised peripheral blood, obtained 28 days after the second AZD1222 dose. The origin of this receptor is an adult who received the AZD1222 COVID-19 vaccine. V gene TRBV9 combines with J gene TRBJ2-2; possibly TRBD1 for D (6 bases). DNA for the CDR3: TGTGCCAGCAGCACTCTACAGGGAACCGGGGAGCTGTTTTTT. Protein sequence: CASSTLQGTGELFF.